This entry is about one T cell receptor beta chain. Across 24 US areas, participants ranged in age from about 18 to 90 years. Membership in each cohort depended on participant-reported clinical history. These data belong to a study of blood T cell repertoires in COVID-19. The overall study: Samples representing acute and convalescent COVID-19 were sourced from the United States, Italy and Spain. PBMCs, B-cell-depleted T cells, or T cells provided the cDNA or gDNA that made up the material.

TCRdb keeps only in-frame clones here, not all; method: immunoSEQ multiplex PCR. The data show more than 300,000 clones, about nine tenths seen once. The CDR3 loop spans 12 amino acids. Trimming pared 6 bases from V and 10 bases from J, leaving 15 bases between. This chain uses TRBV12-3 or TRBV12-4 with TRBJ1-1; D is possibly TRBD1 (6 bases). The sequencing input was PBMCs or T cells enriched from blood (not recorded which). The receptor's source is a young man who had recovered from COVID-19. The CDR3 DNA sequence: TGTGCCAGCAGGCGGGGGCGGCTAGGAGCTTTCTTT. Translating gives CASRRGRLGAFF.